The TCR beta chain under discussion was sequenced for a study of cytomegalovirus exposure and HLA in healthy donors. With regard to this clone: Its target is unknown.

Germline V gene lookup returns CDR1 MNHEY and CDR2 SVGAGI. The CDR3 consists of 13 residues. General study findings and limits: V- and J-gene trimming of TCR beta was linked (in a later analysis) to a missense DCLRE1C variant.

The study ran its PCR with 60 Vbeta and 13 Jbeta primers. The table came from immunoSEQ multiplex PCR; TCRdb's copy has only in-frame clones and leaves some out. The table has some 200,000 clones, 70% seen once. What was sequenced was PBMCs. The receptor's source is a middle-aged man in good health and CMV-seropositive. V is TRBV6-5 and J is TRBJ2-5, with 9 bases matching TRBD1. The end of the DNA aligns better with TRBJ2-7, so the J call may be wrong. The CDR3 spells CASSIGTGNEQYF. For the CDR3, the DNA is TGTGCCAGCAGTATCGGGACAGGGAACGAGCAGTACTTC.